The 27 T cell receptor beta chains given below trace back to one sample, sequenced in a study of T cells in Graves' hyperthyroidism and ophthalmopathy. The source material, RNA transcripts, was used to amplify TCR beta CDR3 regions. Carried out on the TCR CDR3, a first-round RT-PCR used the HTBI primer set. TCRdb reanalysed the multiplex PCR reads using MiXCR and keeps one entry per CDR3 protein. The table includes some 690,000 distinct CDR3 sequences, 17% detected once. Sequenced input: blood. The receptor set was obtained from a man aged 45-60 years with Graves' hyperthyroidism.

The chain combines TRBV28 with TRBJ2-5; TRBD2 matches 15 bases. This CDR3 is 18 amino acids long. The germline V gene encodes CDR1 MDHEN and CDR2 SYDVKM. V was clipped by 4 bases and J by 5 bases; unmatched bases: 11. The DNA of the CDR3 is TGTGCCAGCAGTTCGGGACTAGCGGGAGGCAGTAGGATGGAGACCCAGTACTTC. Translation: CASSSGLAGGSRMETQYF. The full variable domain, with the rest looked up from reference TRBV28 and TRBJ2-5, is DVKVTQSSRYLVKRTGEKVFLECVQDMDHENMFWYRQDPGLGLRLIYFSYDVKMKEKGDIPEGYSVSREKKERFSLILESASTNQTSMYLCASSSGLAGGSRMETQYFGPGTRLLVL.

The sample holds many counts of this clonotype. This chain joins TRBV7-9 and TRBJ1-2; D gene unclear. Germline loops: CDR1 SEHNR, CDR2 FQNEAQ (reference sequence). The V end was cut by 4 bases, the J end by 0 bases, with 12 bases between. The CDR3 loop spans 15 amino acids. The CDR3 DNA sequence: TGTGCCAGCAGCTCGAATAACCCTACTAACTATGGCTACACCTTC. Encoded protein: CASSSNNPTNYGYTF.

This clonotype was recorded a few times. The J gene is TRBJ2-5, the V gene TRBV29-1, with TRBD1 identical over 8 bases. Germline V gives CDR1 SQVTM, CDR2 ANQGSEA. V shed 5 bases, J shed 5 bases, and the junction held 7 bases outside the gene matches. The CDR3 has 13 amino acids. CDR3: CSVRSGGDETQYF. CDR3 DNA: TGCAGCGTTAGGTCAGGGGGCGATGAGACCCAGTACTTC. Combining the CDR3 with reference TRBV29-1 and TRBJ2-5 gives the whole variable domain SAVISQKPSRDICQRGTSLTIQCQVDSQVTMMFWYRQQPGQSLTLIATANQGSEATYESGFVIDKFPISRPNLTFSTLTVSNMSPEDSSIYLCSVRSGGDETQYFGPGTRLLVL.

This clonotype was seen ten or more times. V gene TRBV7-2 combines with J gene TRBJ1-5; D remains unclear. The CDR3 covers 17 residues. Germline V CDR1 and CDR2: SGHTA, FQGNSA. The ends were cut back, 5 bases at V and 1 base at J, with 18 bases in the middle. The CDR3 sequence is CASSPGKGKGSNQPQHF. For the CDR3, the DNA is TGTGCCAGCAGCCCCGGTAAAGGGAAAGGGAGCAATCAGCCCCAGCATTTT.

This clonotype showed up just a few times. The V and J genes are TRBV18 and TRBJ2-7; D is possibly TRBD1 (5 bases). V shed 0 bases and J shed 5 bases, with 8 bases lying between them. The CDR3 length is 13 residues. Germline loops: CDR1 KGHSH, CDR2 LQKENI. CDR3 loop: CASSPPVRDEQYF. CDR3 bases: TGTGCCAGCTCACCACCAGTCAGGGACGAGCAGTACTTC.

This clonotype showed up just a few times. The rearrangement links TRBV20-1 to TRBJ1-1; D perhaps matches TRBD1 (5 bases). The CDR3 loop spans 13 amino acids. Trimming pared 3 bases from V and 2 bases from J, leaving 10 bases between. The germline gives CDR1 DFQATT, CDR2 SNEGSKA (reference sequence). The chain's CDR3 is CSARETANTEAFF. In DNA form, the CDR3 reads TGCAGTGCTAGGGAGACAGCTAACACTGAAGCTTTCTTT.

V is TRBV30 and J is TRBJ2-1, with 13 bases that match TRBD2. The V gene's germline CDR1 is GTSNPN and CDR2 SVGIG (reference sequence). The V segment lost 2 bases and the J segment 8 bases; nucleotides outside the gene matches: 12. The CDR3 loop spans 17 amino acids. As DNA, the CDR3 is TGTGCCTGGAGTTACGGACTAGCGGGAGAACTGCCGGATGAGCAGTTCTTC. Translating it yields CAWSYGLAGELPDEQFF.

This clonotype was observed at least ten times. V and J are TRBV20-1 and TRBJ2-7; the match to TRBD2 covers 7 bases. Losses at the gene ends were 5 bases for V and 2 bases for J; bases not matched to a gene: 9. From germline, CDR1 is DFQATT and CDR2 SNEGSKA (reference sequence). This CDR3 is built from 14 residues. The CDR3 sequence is CSARGRVMAYEQYF. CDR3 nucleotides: TGCAGTGCTCGGGGGAGGGTTATGGCCTACGAGCAGTACTTC.

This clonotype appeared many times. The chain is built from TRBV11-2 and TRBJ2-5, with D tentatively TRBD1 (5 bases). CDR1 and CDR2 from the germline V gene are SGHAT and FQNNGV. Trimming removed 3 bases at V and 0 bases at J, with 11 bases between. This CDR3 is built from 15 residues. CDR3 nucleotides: TGTGCCAGCAGCTTTCCGACAGATCACCAAGAGACCCAGTACTTC. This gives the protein CASSFPTDHQETQYF.

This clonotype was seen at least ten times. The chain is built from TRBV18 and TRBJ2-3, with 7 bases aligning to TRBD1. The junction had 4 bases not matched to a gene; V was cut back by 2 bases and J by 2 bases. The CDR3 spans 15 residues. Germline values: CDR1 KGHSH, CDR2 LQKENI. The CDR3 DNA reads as TGTGCCAGCTCACCAAGGGGACAGCTCACAGATACGCAGTATTTT. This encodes CASSPRGQLTDTQYF.

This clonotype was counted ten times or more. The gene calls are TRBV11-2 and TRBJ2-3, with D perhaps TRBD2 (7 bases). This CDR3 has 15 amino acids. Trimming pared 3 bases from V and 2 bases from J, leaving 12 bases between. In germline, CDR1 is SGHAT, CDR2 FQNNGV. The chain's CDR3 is CASSFEGGSTDTQYF. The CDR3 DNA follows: TGTGCCAGCAGCTTCGAGGGGGGGTCCACAGATACGCAGTATTTT.

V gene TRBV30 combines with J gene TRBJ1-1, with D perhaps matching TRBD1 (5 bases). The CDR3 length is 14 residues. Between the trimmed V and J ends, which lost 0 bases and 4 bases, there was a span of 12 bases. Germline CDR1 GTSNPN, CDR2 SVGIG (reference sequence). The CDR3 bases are TGTGCCTGGAGTGTAAATGGGGCGCGCACTGAAGCTTTCTTT. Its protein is CAWSVNGARTEAFF.

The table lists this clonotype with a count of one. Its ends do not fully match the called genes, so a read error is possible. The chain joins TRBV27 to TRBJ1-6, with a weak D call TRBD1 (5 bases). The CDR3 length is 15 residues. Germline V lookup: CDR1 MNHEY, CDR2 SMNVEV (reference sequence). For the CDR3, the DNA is TGTGCCAGCAGACGGGGGGAGGGCTATAACTCACCCCTCCACTTT. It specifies CASRRGEGYNSPLHF.

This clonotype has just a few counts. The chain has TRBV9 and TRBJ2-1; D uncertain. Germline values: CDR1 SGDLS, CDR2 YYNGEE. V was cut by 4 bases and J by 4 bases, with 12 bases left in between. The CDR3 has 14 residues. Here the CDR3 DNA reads TGTGCCAGCAGCAAAGAGTGGAGATACAATGAGCAGTTCTTC. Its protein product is CASSKEWRYNEQFF.

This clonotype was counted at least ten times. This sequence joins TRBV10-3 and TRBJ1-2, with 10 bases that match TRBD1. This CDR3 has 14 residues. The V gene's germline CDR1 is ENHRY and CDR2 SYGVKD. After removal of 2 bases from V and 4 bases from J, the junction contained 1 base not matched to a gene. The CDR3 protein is CAISEGDRGYGYTF. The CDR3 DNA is TGTGCCATCAGTGAGGGGGACAGGGGCTATGGCTACACCTTC.

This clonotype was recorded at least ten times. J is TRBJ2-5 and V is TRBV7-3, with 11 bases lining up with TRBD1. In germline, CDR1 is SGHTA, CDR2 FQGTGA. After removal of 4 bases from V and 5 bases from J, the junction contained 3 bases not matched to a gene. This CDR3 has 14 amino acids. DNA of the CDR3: TGTGCCAGCAGCTCGGACAGGGGGCGGGAGACCCAGTACTTC. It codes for CASSSDRGRETQYF.

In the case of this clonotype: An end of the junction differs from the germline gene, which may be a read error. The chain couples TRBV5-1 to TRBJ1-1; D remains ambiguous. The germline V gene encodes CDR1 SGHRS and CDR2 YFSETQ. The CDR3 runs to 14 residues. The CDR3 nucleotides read TGCGCCAGCAGCTTGGGCCGCCCCAACGCTGAAACTTTCTTT. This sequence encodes CASSLGRPNAETFF.

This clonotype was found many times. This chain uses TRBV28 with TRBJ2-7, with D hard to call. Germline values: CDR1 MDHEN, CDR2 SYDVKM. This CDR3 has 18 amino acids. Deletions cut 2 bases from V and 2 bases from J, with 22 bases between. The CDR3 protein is CASSLRYSHRVFPYEQYF. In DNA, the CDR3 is TGTGCCAGCAGTTTACGTTACAGCCACCGGGTCTTCCCCTACGAGCAGTACTTC.

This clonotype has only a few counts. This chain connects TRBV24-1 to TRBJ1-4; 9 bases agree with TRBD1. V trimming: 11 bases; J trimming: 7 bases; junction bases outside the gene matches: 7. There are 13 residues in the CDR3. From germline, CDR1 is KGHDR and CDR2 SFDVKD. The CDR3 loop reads CASGQGKIEKLFF. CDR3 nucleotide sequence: TGTGCCAGCGGACAGGGGAAAATTGAAAAACTGTTTTTT.

For the CDR3, the DNA is TGTGCCACCGGACTACTCCAAGAGACCCAGTACTTC. Translation: CATGLLQETQYF. The rearrangement joins TRBV2 to TRBJ2-5; perhaps TRBD2 as D (6 bases). Trimming shortened V by 10 bases and J by 1 base, and 10 bases separated the two germline ends. The CDR3 has 12 residues. CDR1 and CDR2 from the germline V gene are SNHLY and FYNNEI.

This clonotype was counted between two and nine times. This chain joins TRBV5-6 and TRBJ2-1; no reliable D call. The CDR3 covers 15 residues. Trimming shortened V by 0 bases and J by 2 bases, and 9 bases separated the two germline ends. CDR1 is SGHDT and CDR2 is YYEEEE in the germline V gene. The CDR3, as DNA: TGTGCCAGCAGCTTGGACCCCAACGCCTACAATGAGCAGTTCTTC. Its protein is CASSLDPNAYNEQFF.

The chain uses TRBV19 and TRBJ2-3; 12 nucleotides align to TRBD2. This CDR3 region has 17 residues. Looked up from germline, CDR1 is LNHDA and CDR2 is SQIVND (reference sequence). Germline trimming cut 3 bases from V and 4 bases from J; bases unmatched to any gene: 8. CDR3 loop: CASSIRLAGVNSDTQYF. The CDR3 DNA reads TGTGCCAGTAGTATCAGACTAGCGGGAGTAAATTCAGATACGCAGTATTTT.

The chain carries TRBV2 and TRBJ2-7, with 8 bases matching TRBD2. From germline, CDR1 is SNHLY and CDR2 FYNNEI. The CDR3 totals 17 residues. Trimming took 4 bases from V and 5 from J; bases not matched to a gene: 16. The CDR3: CASSGRDEGLEDNEQYF. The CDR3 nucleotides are TGTGCCAGCAGTGGGAGAGATGAGGGACTAGAAGATAACGAGCAGTACTTC. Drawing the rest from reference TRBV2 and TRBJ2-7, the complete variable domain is EPEVTQTPSHQVTQMGQEVILRCVPISNHLYFYWYRQILGQKVEFLVSFYNNEISEKSEIFDDQFSVERPDGSNFTLKIRSTKLEDSAMYFCASSGRDEGLEDNEQYFGPGTRLTVT.

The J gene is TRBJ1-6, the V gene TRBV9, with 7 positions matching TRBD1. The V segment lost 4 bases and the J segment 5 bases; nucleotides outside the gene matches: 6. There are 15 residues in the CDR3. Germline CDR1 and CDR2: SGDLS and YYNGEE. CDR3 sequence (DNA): TGTGCCAGCAGCCCAGAAGGGACAGATAATTCACCCCTCCACTTT. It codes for CASSPEGTDNSPLHF.

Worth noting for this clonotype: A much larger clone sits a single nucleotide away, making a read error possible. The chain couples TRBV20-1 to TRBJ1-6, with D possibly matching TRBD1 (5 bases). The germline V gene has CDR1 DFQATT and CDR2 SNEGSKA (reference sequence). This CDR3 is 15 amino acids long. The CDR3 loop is CSPGEGREGNSPLQF. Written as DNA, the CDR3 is TGCAGCCCCGGAGAGGGGCGGGAGGGCAATTCACCCCTCCAGTTT.

Written as DNA, the CDR3 is TGTGCCGTACGGGTTGGGGCCAACGTCCTGACTTTC. Amino acid sequence: CAVRVGANVLTF. The chain has TRBV19 and TRBJ2-6, with D uncertain. From germline, CDR1 is LNHDA and CDR2 SQIVND (reference sequence). Deletions cut 11 bases from V and 3 bases from J, with 8 bases between. This CDR3 spans 12 amino acids.

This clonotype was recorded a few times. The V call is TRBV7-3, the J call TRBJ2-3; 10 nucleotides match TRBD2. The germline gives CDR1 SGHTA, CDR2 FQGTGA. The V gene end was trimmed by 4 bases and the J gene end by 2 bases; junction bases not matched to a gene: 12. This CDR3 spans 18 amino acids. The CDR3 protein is CASSYSSGRGGATDTQYF. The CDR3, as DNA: TGTGCCAGCAGCTACTCTAGCGGGAGAGGAGGGGCCACAGATACGCAGTATTTT.